This T cell receptor beta chain emerged from a study of blood T cells in healthy people across ages. Turning to the study itself: Per two T cells, about one barcoded beta molecule was captured through template switching.

A minimum of 7 million PBMCs was isolated per sample. Together with a sample-barcoded 5' primer, a J-beta primer mix was included in a second PCR lasting about 7 to 12 cycles. TCRdb analysed the 5' RACE reads with MiXCR anew, one entry per CDR3 protein. Counted here are 750,000 to 1,000,000 distinct CDR3 sequences, 25% to 30% occurring once; the ten biggest clones make up more than 8.5%. Germline loops: CDR1 SQVTM, CDR2 ANQGSEA. The CDR3 runs to 14 residues. Concerning this clonotype: Mismatch with germline at one junction end may stem from a read error.

This same sample was also taken into another study, of T cells of mothers and their children.

Sequences were obtained from blood. The gene calls are TRBV29-1 and TRBJ2-5, with D possibly matching TRBD2 (5 bases). The J call is uncertain, as TRBJ2-7 better fits the DNA end. This clonotype was sampled from a woman in her thirties or forties in good health. CDR3 in amino acids: CGVAPSSEGYEQYF. CDR3 DNA: TGCGGCGTTGCTCCCTCGTCAGAGGGCTACGAGCAGTACTTC.